The 8 T cell receptor beta chains below were found in one sample sequenced in a study of naive and memory T cell subsets. Four PCR rounds used nested alpha and beta constant region primers plus the SP2 primer. TCRdb redid the calling of the 5' RACE reads with MiXCR, one entry per CDR3 protein. The sample gives 50,000 or so distinct CDR3 sequences, 7.2% of which show up once; roughly a tenth is in the top ten. The library had UMIs added by 3' ligation of an oligonucleotide to TCR cDNA. The receptors stem from a male donor in good health.

Only a few counts were recorded for this clonotype. This chain connects TRBV19 to TRBJ2-5; D assignment may be TRBD1 or TRBD2 (7 bases each). Germline values: CDR1 LNHDA, CDR2 SQIVND (reference sequence). The CDR3 spans 17 residues. The V end was cut by 3 bases, the J end by 5 bases, with 22 bases between. The DNA for the CDR3 is TGTGCCAGTAGTATCATTCTAATGACAGGGAGGGCTGAGACCCAGTACTTC. Translated, it gives CASSIILMTGRAETQYF.

The rearrangement uses TRBV5-4 and TRBJ2-1; D is unresolved. Trimming took off 0 bases at V and 2 bases at J, with 12 bases between the two ends. CDR3 length: 16 amino acids. Germline-derived CDR1 and CDR2 are SGHNT and YYREEE (reference sequence). CDR3 in amino acids: CASSLALGEAYNEQFF. The CDR3 DNA follows: TGTGCCAGCAGCTTGGCTCTTGGCGAAGCCTACAATGAGCAGTTCTTC.

The chain carries TRBV6-5 and TRBJ2-7; D tentatively reads TRBD1 or TRBD2 (5 bases each). Germline V lookup: CDR1 MNHEY, CDR2 SVGAGI. Deletions cut 0 bases from V and 6 bases from J, with 15 bases between. CDR3 length: 15 residues. The CDR3 loop reads CASSYSGGRGTEQYF. The CDR3 coding sequence is TGTGCCAGCAGTTACTCGGGCGGCCGTGGGACCGAGCAGTACTTC.

This clonotype has at least ten counts. This rearrangement joins TRBV28 to TRBJ1-1; a possible D gene is TRBD1 (5 bases). Per germline, CDR1 MDHEN and CDR2 SYDVKM. There are 13 residues in the CDR3. Between the trimmed V and J ends, which lost 6 bases and 8 bases, there was a span of 16 bases. The CDR3 sequence is CASSLAIWTEAFF. CDR3 DNA: TGTGCCAGCAGCCTTGCGATTTGGACAGAAGCTTTCTTT.

The chain recombines TRBV25-1 with TRBJ2-7, with D perhaps matching TRBD1 (6 bases). The V gene lost 4 bases and the J gene lost 1 base, with 11 bases spanning the gap. The CDR3 totals 14 residues. Germline CDR1 is MGHDK and CDR2 is SYGVNS. The CDR3 DNA follows: TGTGCCAGCAGTGGGGAAACAGGGTCCTACGAGCAGTACTTC. This sequence encodes CASSGETGSYEQYF.

This clonotype was seen many times. V and J are TRBV12-3 or TRBV12-4 and TRBJ1-2; possibly TRBD1 for D (5 bases). The germline V and J ends were trimmed by 5 bases and 5 bases, with 12 bases remaining between them. The CDR3 runs 13 residues. In DNA, the CDR3 is TGTGCCAGCAGTCAACGACAGAGTTATGGCTACACCTTC. As protein: CASSQRQSYGYTF.

The rearrangement links TRBV12-3 or TRBV12-4 to TRBJ2-1; 9 nucleotides line up with TRBD2. Germline trimming cut 8 bases from V and 6 bases from J; bases unmatched to any gene: 8. There are 14 residues in the CDR3. DNA for the CDR3: TGTGCCAGCGAGCGGCGGGGGGGAGGCAATGAGCAGTTCTTC. Amino acids: CASERRGGGNEQFF.

The genes are TRBV10-2 and TRBJ2-1, with 9 bases aligning to TRBD2. V dropped 4 bases and J dropped 5; count of bases not matched to a gene: 6. The CDR3 is made up of 15 amino acids. From germline, CDR1 is WSHSY and CDR2 SAAADI. In DNA, the CDR3 is TGCGCCAGCAGTGTGGTGTCTAGCGGGAACAATGAGCAGTTCTTC. Translation: CASSVVSSGNNEQFF.